The rows below give T cell receptor beta chains drawn from one sample of a study of sequential checkpoint blockade in melanoma. TCRdb's table, derived via immunoSEQ multiplex PCR, lists solely in-frame clones and lacks some. Among fewer than 50,000 clones listed, over 75% were seen once. The sample here was CD8+ T cells sorted from blood (inferred from file names), taken from a patient given nivolumab and ipilimumab in sequence. These receptor sequences come from a human donor with melanoma. Both conserved end residues are part of each CDR3. Each record gives: clone size, D gene, V gene, J gene, CDR3 DNA, CDR3 protein. D genes are given only for firm matches. Where a row states a size, it is once, few, many or the class of an expanded clone; other rows omit it.

-,-,TRBV11-2,TRBJ2-1,TGTGCCAGCACCTACTCCTTGGGGCAGGAGTACAATGAGCAGTTCTTC,CASTYSLGQEYNEQFF
-,-,TRBV6-5,TRBJ2-5,TGTGCCAGCAGTTACCGGCAGGGCGGAGAGACCCAGTACTTC,CASSYRQGGETQYF
-,TRBD2,TRBV27,TRBJ2-4,TGTGCCAGCAGTTCACCATGGACTAGCGGGAGGGAAAACATTCAGTACTTC,CASSSPWTSGRENIQYF
-,TRBD1,TRBV10-2,TRBJ2-7,TGCGCCAGTCTCGAGGGACAGGGGGCCTACGAGCAGTACTTC,CASLEGQGAYEQYF
few,-,TRBV7-9,TRBJ1-4,TGTGCCAGCAGCTTAGCGGACTCAGCGGTGGCCCAAACATTT,CASSLADSAVAQTF
-,-,TRBV10-3,TRBJ2-5,TGTGCCATCAGTGAGTCTATAACCCAGTACTTC,CAISESITQYF
-,TRBD1,TRBV15,TRBJ2-3,TGTGCCACCAGCAGACTACAGACAGGGGGGATAACAGATACGCAGTATTTT,CATSRLQTGGITDTQYF
-,-,TRBV4-3,TRBJ2-1,TGCGCCAGCAGCCAAGTTGGGCTTGGGAGTGAGCAGTTCTTC,CASSQVGLGSEQFF
few,-,TRBV7-3,TRBJ2-6,TGTGCCAGCAGCAGACTAGATGGGGCCAACGTCCTGACTTTC,CASSRLDGANVLTF
-,-,TRBV29-1,TRBJ2-5,TGCAGCGTTGCCCGGCAAGAGACCCAGTACTTC,CSVARQETQYF
-,-,TRBV5-6,TRBJ1-1,TGTGCCAGCAGCCGAGGGACGGGGGGCACTGAAGCTTTCTTT,CASSRGTGGTEAFF
-,-,TRBV7-8,TRBJ1-2,TGTGCCAGCGGACCAAATAAGGGTCAGGGAAAGGCTAACTATGGCTACACCTTC,CASGPNKGQGKANYGYTF
-,-,TRBV7-6,TRBJ2-1,TGTGCCAGCAGCCCCCGGGCAGGGCCCTACAATGAGCAGTTCTTC,CASSPRAGPYNEQFF
-,-,TRBV9,TRBJ1-3,TGTGCCAGCAGCGTAGGGTACTCCTCTGGAAACACCATATATTTT,CASSVGYSSGNTIYF
-,-,TRBV27,TRBJ2-2,TGTGCCAGCAGTTTTGGGACTAACACCGGGGAGCTGTTTTTT,CASSFGTNTGELFF
-,-,TRBV6-6,TRBJ2-7,TGTGCCAGCACTCCGACCCAGGGAGGCGAGCAGTACTTC,CASTPTQGGEQYF
-,-,TRBV7-3,TRBJ2-6,TGTGCCAGCAGCCCCCCGGGGGCCAACGTCCTGACTTTC,CASSPPGANVLTF
once,-,TRBV7-9,TRBJ2-3,TGTGCCAGCAGCTCTACAGTTGATACGCAGTATTTT,CASSSTVDTQYF
-,-,TRBV5-5,TRBJ2-5,TGTGCCAGCAGCTTGGAAGTAGCTAACCAAGAGACCCAGTACTTC,CASSLEVANQETQYF
few,-,TRBV27,TRBJ2-1,TGTGCCAGCAGCGCCGCGTGGAGCTCCTACAATGAGCAGTTCTTC,CASSAAWSSYNEQFF
-,TRBD2,TRBV7-6,TRBJ2-7,TGTGCCAGCAGCTTAGATTCCGGGAGGGTCTACGAGCAGTACTTC,CASSLDSGRVYEQYF
-,-,TRBV5-8,TRBJ2-7,TGTGCCAGCAGTCAAGCCTTATACGAGCAGTACTTC,CASSQALYEQYF
-,TRBD1,TRBV5-4,TRBJ2-7,TGTGCCAGCAGCTTTTCGACAGGGACCTACGAGCAGTACTTC,CASSFSTGTYEQYF
few,-,TRBV19,TRBJ1-1,TGTGCCAGTAGTATAGATGATGCGGGGTACACTGAAGCTTTCTTT,CASSIDDAGYTEAFF
-,TRBD2,TRBV27,TRBJ2-7,TGTGCCAGCAGTTTAGCGGGAGGGCCGGGGGCCTACGAGCAGTACTTC,CASSLAGGPGAYEQYF
few,-,TRBV7-9,TRBJ2-7,TGTGCCAGCAGCTTAATGGGACAACCCTACGAGCAGTACTTC,CASSLMGQPYEQYF
once,TRBD1,TRBV19,TRBJ2-7,TGTGCCAGTAGTTGGGACAGCCGAACCTACGAGCAGTACTTC,CASSWDSRTYEQYF
-,TRBD1,TRBV28,TRBJ2-7,TGTGCCAGCACCGGGGACAGGGACACATACGAGCAGTACTTC,CASTGDRDTYEQYF
-,TRBD1,TRBV4-1,TRBJ2-1,TGCGCCAGCAACTCAAGACAGGGGGGCGCCTCGAGGCAGTTCTTC,CASNSRQGGASRQFF
-,TRBD2,TRBV29-1,TRBJ2-1,TGCAGCGGAACTAGCGGGAGTTGGACCCTCTTC,CSGTSGSWTLF
-,TRBD2,TRBV4-1,TRBJ2-5,TGCGCCAGCAGCCTTAGTTTAGGACTAGTTGTAAAGACCCAGTACTTC,CASSLSLGLVVKTQYF
-,TRBD1,TRBV7-9,TRBJ2-7,TGTGCCAGCAGCCTCGGACAGGGGTTTTCTTTGGGCGAGCAGTACTTC,CASSLGQGFSLGEQYF
-,-,TRBV4-1,TRBJ1-5,TGCGCCAGCAGCCTTACAATAACCCCCAATCAGCCCCAGCATTTT,CASSLTITPNQPQHF
-,TRBD2,TRBV7-9,TRBJ2-7,TGTGCCAGCAGCGGACTCGCGGGAGTCAACGAGCAGTACTTC,CASSGLAGVNEQYF
-,TRBD1,TRBV6-5,TRBJ1-3,TGTGCCAGCAGTTCAGAGGGGGCGGTTGGAAACACCATATATTTT,CASSSEGAVGNTIYF
-,TRBD1,TRBV6-6,TRBJ2-3,TGTGCCAGCAGTTCCACCCTGGGACAGGCCGAAGATACGCAGTATTTT,CASSSTLGQAEDTQYF
-,-,TRBV28,TRBJ2-1,TGTGCTTCGACTAGTAGATTCGATGAGCAGTTCTTC,CASTSRFDEQFF
-,TRBD1,TRBV6-1,TRBJ1-2,TGTGCCAGCAGTGCCTACAGACAGGGGAGTAGGGATGGCTACACCTTC,CASSAYRQGSRDGYTF
-,TRBD2,TRBV4-3,TRBJ2-1,TGCGCCAGCAGCCAAGACCGGCTAGCGGGAGTAGCCTACAATGAGCAGTTCTTC,CASSQDRLAGVAYNEQFF
-,-,TRBV27,TRBJ1-2,TGTGCCAGCATGGCGGGTCCAACGGGTGGCTACACCTTC,CASMAGPTGGYTF
-,-,TRBV9,TRBJ2-7,TGTGCCAGCAGCGCAGCAGCGAGGGACTCCTACGAGCAGTACTTC,CASSAAARDSYEQYF
-,TRBD1,TRBV27,TRBJ1-2,TGTGCCAGCAGAGCCACATACAGGGGGCGCGATGGCTACACCTTC,CASRATYRGRDGYTF
-,TRBD1,TRBV4-1,TRBJ1-2,TGCGCCAGCAGCCAAGGGCTCCCGGGACAGGGACAGATAGGCTACACCTTC,CASSQGLPGQGQIGYTF
-,-,TRBV28,TRBJ1-2,TGTGCCAGCAGTTTATTCGATGGGGGGGCTAACTATGGCTACACCTTC,CASSLFDGGANYGYTF
-,-,TRBV29-1,TRBJ2-2,TGCAGCGTTGACGAACTCTATGGCGGGGAGCTGTTTTTT,CSVDELYGGELFF
-,TRBD1,TRBV5-6,TRBJ1-4,TGTGCCAGCAGCCACGACGGGACAGGGGTCGGAAAACTGTTTTTT,CASSHDGTGVGKLFF
-,TRBD2,TRBV4-2,TRBJ2-1,TGTGCCAGCAGCCAAAGCGGGGGACTAGCGGGAATGGATGAGCAGTTCTTC,CASSQSGGLAGMDEQFF
-,-,TRBV7-3,TRBJ2-6,TGTGCCAGCAGCTTAAAGACAGGAGTCTCTGGGGCCAACGTCCTGACTTTC,CASSLKTGVSGANVLTF
once,TRBD1,TRBV7-9,TRBJ2-2,TGTGCCAGCAGCTCCTGGGACAGGGACCCCGGGGAGCTGTTTTTT,CASSSWDRDPGELFF
-,TRBD2,TRBV10-1,TRBJ2-7,TGCGCCAGCAGTTCCGGACCAGGACTAGCGGGCACCTACGAGCAGTACTTC,CASSSGPGLAGTYEQYF
-,-,TRBV4-1,TRBJ2-3,TGCGCCAGCAGCCCTCCACTTAGCGGAGTCACAGATACGCAGTATTTT,CASSPPLSGVTDTQYF
-,TRBD2,TRBV29-1,TRBJ2-1,TGCAGCGTTACGCGTAGCGGGAGTTCCTACAATGAGCAGTTCTTC,CSVTRSGSSYNEQFF
-,-,TRBV2,TRBJ2-1,TGTGCCAGCAGTGTTGGTCCGAGCTCCTACAATGAGCAGTTCTTC,CASSVGPSSYNEQFF
-,-,TRBV19,TRBJ1-1,TGTGCCAGTAGTAAAGGAGGGGAAGCTTTCTTT,CASSKGGEAFF
-,TRBD1,TRBV6-5,TRBJ2-7,TGTGCCAGCAGTGGAGGACAGGTGTTCTACGAGCAGTACTTC,CASSGGQVFYEQYF